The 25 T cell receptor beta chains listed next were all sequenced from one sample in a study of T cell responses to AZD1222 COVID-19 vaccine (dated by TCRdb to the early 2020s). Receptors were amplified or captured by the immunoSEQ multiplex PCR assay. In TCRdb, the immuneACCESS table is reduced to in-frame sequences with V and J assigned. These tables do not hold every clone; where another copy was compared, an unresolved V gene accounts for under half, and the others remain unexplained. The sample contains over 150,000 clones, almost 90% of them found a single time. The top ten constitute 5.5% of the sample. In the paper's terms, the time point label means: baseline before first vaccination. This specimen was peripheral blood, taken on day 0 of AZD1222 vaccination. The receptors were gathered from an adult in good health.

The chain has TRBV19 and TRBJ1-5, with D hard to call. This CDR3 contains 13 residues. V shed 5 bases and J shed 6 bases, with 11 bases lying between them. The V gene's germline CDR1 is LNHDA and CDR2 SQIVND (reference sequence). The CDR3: CASSPQELQPQHF. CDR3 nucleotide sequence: TGTGCCAGTAGTCCCCAAGAGCTTCAGCCCCAGCATTTT.

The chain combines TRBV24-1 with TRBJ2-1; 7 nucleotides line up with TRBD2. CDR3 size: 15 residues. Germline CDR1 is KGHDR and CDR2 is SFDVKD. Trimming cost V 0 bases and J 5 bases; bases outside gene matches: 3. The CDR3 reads CATSDLERDHNEQFF. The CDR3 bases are TGTGCCACCAGTGATTTGGAGCGGGATCACAATGAGCAGTTCTTC.

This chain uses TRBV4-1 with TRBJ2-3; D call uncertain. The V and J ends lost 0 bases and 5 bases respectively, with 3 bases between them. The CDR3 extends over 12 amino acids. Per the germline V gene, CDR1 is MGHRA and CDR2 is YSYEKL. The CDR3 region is CASSQEVDTQYF. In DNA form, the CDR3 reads TGCGCCAGCAGCCAAGAGGTAGATACGCAGTATTTT.

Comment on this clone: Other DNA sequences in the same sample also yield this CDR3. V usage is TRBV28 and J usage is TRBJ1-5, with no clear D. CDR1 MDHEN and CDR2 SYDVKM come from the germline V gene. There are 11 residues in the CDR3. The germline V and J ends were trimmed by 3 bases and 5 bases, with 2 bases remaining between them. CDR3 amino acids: CASSLDQPQHF. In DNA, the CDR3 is TGTGCCAGCAGTTTGGATCAGCCCCAGCATTTT.

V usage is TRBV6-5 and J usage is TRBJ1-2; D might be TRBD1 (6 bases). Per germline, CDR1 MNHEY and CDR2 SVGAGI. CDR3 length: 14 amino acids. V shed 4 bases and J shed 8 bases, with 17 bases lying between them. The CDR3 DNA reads TGTGCCAGCAGTTTAAAAGGACAGTTTCAAGGCTACACCTTC. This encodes CASSLKGQFQGYTF.

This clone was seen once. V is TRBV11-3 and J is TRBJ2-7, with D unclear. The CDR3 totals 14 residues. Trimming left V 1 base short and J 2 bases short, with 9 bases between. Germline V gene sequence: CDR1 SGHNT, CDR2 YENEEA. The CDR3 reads CASSLGLGTYEQYF. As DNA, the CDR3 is TGTGCCAGCAGCTTAGGGCTGGGGACCTACGAGCAGTACTTC.

The CDR3 DNA is TGTGCCAGCAGCTTGAGAGATACGCAGTATTTT. Its translation: CASSLRDTQYF. This chain links TRBV7-9 with TRBJ2-3; D is unresolved. The CDR3 is made up of 11 amino acids. V lost 3 bases to trimming and J lost 5 bases, with 3 bases between them. Germline V gene lookup returns CDR1 SEHNR and CDR2 FQNEAQ (reference sequence).

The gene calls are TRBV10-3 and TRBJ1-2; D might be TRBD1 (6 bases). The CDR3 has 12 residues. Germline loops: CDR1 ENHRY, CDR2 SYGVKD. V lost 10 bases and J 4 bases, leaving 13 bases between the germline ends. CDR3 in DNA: TGTGCCACCTCACTCAGGGGCTATGGCTACACCTTC. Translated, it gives CATSLRGYGYTF.

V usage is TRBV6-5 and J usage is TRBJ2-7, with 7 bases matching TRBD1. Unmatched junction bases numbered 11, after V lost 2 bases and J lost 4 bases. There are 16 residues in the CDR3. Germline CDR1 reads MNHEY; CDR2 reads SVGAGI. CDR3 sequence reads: CASSYTTGDWGYEQYF. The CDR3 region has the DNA TGTGCCAGCAGTTACACCACAGGGGATTGGGGTTACGAGCAGTACTTC.

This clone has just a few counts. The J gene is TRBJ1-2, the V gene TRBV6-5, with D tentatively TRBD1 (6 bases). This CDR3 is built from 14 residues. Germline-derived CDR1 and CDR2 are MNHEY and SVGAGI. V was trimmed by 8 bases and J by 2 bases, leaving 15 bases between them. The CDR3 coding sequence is TGTGCCAGCTACCAAGGTGGACAGAACTATGGCTACACCTTC. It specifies CASYQGGQNYGYTF.

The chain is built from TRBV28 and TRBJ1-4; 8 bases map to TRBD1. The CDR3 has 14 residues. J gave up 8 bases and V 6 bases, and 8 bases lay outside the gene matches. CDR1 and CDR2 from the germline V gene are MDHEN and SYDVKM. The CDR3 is CASSLTGAGEKLFF. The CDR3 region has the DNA TGTGCCAGCAGCTTGACAGGGGCCGGAGAAAAACTGTTTTTT. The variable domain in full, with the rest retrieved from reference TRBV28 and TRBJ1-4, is DVKVTQSSRYLVKRTGEKVFLECVQDMDHENMFWYRQDPGLGLRLIYFSYDVKMKEKGDIPEGYSVSREKKERFSLILESASTNQTSMYLCASSLTGAGEKLFFGSGTQLSVL.

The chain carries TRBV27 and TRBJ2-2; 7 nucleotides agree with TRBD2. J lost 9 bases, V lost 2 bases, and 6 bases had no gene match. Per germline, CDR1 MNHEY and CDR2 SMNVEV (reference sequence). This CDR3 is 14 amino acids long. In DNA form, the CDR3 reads TGTGCCAGCAGTTTAACGACTAGCCCTAGGGAGCTGTTTTTT. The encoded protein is CASSLTTSPRELFF.

The CDR3 region has the DNA TGTGCCAGCAGCACCGGGACTAGCGGGCTTCGACCTTCAGATACGCAGTATTTT. The encoded protein is CASSTGTSGLRPSDTQYF. The chain uses TRBV9 and TRBJ2-3, with 12 bases lining up with TRBD2. The length of the CDR3 is 18 residues. Germline lookup yields CDR1 SGDLS and CDR2 YYNGEE. Unmatched junction bases numbered 13, after V lost 4 bases and J lost 4 bases.

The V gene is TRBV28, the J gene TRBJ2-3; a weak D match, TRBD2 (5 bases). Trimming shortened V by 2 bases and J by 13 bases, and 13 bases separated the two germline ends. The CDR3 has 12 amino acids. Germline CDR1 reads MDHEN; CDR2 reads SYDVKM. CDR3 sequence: CASSLNGGEEYF. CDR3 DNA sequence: TGTGCCAGCAGTTTAAACGGAGGCGAGGAGTATTTT.

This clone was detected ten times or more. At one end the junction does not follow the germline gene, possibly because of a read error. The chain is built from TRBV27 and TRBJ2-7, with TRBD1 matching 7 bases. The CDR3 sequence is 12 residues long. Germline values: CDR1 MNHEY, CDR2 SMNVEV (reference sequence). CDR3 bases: TGTGCCAGCAGATTTCCGACAGGGTCTATGCACTTC. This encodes CASRFPTGSMHF.

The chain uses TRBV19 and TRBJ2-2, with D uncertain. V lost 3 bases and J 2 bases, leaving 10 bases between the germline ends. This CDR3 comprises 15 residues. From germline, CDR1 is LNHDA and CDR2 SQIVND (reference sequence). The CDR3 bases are TGTGCCAGTAGTATCGATGCCTTCAACACCGGGGAGCTGTTTTTT. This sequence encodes CASSIDAFNTGELFF.

The CDR3 spells CASSANQETQYF. DNA for the CDR3: TGCGCCAGCAGCGCCAACCAAGAGACCCAGTACTTC. The genes are TRBV5-1 and TRBJ2-5, with D uncertain. This CDR3 comprises 12 residues. Per germline, CDR1 SGHRS and CDR2 YFSETQ. The V and J ends lost 4 bases and 0 bases respectively, with 4 bases between them.

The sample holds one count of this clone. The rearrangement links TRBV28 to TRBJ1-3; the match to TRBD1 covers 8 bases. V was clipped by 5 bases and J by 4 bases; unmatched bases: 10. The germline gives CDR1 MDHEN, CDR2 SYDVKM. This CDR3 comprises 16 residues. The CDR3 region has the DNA TGTGCCAGCAGTCCACCGGACAGGGCGCGAGGAAACACCATATATTTT. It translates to CASSPPDRARGNTIYF.

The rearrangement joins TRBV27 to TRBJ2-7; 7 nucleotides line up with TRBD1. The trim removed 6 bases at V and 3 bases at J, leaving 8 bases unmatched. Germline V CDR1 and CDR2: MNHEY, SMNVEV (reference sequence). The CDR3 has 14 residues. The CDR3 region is CASSSTGPNYEQYF. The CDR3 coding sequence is TGTGCCAGCAGCTCGACAGGGCCCAACTACGAGCAGTACTTC.

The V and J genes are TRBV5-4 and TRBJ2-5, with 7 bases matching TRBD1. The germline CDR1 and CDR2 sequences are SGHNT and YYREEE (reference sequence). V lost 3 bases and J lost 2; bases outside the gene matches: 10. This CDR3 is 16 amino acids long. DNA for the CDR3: TGTGCCAGCAGCTCACGCCCCGGGACAGCACAAGAGACCCAGTACTTC. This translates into CASSSRPGTAQETQYF.

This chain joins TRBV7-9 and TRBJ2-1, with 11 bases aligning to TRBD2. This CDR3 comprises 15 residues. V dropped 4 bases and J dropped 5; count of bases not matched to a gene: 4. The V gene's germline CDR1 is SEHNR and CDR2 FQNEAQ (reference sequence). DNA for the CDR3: TGTGCCAGCAGCTCACTAGCGGGAGATCACAATGAGCAGTTCTTC. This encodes CASSSLAGDHNEQFF.

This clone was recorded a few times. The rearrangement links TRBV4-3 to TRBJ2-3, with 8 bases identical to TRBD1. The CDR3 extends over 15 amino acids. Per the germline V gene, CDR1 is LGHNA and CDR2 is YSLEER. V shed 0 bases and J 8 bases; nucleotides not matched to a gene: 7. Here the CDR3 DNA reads TGCGCCAGCAGCCAAGACAGGGGGCTCCCGGGTACGCAGTATTTT. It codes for CASSQDRGLPGTQYF.

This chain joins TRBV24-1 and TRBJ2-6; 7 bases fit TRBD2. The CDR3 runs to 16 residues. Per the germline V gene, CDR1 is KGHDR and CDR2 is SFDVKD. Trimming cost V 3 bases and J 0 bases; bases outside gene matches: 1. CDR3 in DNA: TGTGCCACCAGTGATGGCGGGGGCTCTGGGGCCAACGTCCTGACTTTC. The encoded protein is CATSDGGGSGANVLTF.

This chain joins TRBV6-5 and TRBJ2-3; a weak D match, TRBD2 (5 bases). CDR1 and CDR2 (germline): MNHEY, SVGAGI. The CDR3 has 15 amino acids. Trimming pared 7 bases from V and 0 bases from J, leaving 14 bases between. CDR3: CASKPRAPSTDTQYF. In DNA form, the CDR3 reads TGTGCCAGCAAGCCGAGGGCCCCTAGCACAGATACGCAGTATTTT.

The CDR3 loop is CASSQRSGTGNQPQHF. CDR3 DNA sequence: TGTGCCAGCAGCCAGCGCTCCGGGACAGGCAATCAGCCCCAGCATTTT. The gene calls are TRBV3-1 (or the pseudogene TRBV3-2) and TRBJ1-5; 7 positions agree with TRBD1. The CDR3 extends over 16 amino acids. V lost 3 bases, J lost 2 bases, and 7 bases stayed unmatched. CDR1 and CDR2 (germline): LGHDT, YNNKEL (reference sequence).